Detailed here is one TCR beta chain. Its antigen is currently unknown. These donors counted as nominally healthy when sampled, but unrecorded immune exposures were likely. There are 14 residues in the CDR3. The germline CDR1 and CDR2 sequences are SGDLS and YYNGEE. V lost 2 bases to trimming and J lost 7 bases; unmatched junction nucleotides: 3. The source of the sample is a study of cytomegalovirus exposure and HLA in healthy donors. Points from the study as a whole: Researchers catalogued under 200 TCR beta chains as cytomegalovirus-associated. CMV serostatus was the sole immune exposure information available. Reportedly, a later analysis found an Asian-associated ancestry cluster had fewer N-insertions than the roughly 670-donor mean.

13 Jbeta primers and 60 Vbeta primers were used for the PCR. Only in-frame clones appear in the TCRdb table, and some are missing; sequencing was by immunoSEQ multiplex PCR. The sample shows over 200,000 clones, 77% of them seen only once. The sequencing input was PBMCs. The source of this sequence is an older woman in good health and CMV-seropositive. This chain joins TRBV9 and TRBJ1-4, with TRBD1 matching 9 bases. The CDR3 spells CASSVGTGFEKLFF. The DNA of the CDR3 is TGTGCCAGCAGCGTCGGGACAGGGTTTGAAAAACTGTTTTTT.